Following are 3 T cell receptor beta chains from one sample sequenced in a study of blood T cells in healthy people across ages. Together with a sample-barcoded 5' primer, a J-beta primer mix was included in a second PCR lasting about 6 to 11 cycles. TCRdb itself ran the 5' RACE reads through MiXCR, one entry per CDR3 protein. The sample consists of around 800,000 distinct CDR3 sequences, around a quarter of them appearing once. These data were also reused for a study on T cells of mothers and their children.

The sample consisted of blood. These receptor sequences come from a boy under 18 in good health.

This clonotype was observed a few times. The V gene is TRBV10-3, the J gene TRBJ2-1; D unresolved. Germline assignment: CDR1 ENHRY and CDR2 SYGVKD. Trimming left V 0 bases short and J 1 base short, with 7 bases between. The CDR3 extends over 15 amino acids. The CDR3 DNA sequence: TGTGCCATCAGTGAGTCCCGGTGGTCCTACAATGAGCAGTTCTTC. This gives the protein CAISESRWSYNEQFF.

In this sample, this clonotype turned up a few times. The chain links TRBV20-1 to TRBJ1-4, with a possible D match to TRBD1 (5 bases). The V gene lost 1 base and the J gene lost 0 bases, with 6 bases spanning the gap. This CDR3 spans 14 amino acids. Germline CDR1 is DFQATT and CDR2 is SNEGSKA (reference sequence). CDR3 loop: CSARVTATNEKLFF. CDR3 nucleotide sequence: TGCAGTGCTAGAGTGACAGCAACTAATGAAAAACTGTTTTTT.

V is TRBV9 and J is TRBJ2-1; perhaps TRBD1 as D (7 bases). Looked up from germline, CDR1 is SGDLS and CDR2 is YYNGEE. V was cut by 4 bases and J by 0 bases, with 17 bases left in between. This CDR3 has 17 residues. CDR3 in amino acids: CASSLSTGDSSYNEQFF. Written as DNA, the CDR3 is TGTGCCAGCAGCCTCAGCACGGGGGACAGCTCCTACAATGAGCAGTTCTTC. Based on the CDR3 plus reference TRBV9 and TRBJ2-1, the full variable domain is DSGVTQTPKHLITATGQRVTLRCSPRSGDLSVYWYQQSLDQGLQFLIQYYNGEERAKGNILERFSAQQFPDLHSELNLSSLELGDSALYFCASSLSTGDSSYNEQFFGPGTRLTVL.